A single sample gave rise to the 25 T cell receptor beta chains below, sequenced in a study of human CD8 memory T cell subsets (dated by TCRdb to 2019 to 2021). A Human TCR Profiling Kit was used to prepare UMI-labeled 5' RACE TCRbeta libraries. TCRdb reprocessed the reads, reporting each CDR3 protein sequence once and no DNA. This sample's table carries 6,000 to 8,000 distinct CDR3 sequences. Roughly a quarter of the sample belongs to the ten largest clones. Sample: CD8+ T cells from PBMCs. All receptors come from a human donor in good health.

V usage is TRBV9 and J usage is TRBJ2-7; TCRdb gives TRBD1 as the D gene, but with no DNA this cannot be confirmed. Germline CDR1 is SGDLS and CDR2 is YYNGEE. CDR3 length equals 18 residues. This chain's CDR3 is CASSEAPLAGGGVYEQYF.

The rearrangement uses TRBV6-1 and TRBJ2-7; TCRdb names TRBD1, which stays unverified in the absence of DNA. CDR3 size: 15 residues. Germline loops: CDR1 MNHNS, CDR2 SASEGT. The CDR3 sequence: CASRKTGILFYEQYF.

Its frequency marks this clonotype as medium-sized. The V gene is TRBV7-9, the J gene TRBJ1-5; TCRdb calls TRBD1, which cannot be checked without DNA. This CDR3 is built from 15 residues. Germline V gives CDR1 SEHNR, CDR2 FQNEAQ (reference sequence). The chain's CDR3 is CASSAFTGAEGPQHF.

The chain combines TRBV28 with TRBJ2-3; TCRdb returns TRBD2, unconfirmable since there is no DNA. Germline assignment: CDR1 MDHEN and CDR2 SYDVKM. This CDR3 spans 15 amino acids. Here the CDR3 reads CASSRLAGELDTQYF.

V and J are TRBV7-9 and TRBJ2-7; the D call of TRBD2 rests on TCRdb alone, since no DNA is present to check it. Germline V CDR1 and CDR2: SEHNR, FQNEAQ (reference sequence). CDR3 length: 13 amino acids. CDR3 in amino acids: CASSLAGPYEQYF.

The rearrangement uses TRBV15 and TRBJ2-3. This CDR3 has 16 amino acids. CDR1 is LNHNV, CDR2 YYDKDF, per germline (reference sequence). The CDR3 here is CATSRRVRSSTDTQYF.

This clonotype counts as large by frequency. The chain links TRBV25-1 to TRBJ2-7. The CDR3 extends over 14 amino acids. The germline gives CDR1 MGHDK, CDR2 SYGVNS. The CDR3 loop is CASSEPESSYEQYF.

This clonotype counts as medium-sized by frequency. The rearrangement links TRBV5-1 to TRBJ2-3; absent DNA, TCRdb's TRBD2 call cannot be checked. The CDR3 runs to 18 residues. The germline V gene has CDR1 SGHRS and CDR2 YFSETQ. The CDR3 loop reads CASSLRGAGGPVADTQYF.

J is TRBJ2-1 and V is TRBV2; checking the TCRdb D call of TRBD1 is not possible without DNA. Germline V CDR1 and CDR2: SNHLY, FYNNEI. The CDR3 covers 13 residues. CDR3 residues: CASSARVGDEQFF.

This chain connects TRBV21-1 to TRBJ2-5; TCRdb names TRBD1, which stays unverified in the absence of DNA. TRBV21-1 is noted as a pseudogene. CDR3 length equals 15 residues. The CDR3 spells CASSKADRMRETQYF.

The CDR3 sequence: CASSWAGDTQYF. The rearrangement joins TRBV6-6 to TRBJ2-3; TCRdb calls TRBD1, which cannot be checked without DNA. CDR3 length: 12 residues. The germline CDR1 and CDR2 sequences are MNHNY and SVGAGI (reference sequence).

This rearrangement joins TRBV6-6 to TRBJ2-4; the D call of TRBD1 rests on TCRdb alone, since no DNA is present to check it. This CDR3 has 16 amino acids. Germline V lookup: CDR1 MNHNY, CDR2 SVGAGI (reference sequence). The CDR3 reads CASTQGRTLAKNIQYF.

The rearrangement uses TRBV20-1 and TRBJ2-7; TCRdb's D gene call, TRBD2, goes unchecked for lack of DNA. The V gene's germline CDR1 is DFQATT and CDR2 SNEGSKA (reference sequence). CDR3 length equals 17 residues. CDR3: CSARDPAPSGDYYEQYF.

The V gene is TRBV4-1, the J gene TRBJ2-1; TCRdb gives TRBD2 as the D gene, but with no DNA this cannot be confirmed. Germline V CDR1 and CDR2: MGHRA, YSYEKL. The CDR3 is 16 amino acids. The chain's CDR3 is CASSQESGESYNEQFF.

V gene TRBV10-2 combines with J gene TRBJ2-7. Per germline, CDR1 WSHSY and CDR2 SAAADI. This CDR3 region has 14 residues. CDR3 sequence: CASSESWGSYEQYF.

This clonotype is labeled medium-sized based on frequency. CDR3 sequence reads: CSVVGSDLNTGELFF. The chain carries TRBV29-1 and TRBJ2-2. Germline V gene sequence: CDR1 SQVTM, CDR2 ANQGSEA. The CDR3 is made up of 15 amino acids.

The CDR3 sequence is CASSQDVTGVDEQYF. This chain joins TRBV14 and TRBJ2-7; with no DNA, the TCRdb D assignment of TRBD2 cannot be verified. From germline, CDR1 is SGHDN and CDR2 FVKESK. This CDR3 is 15 amino acids long.

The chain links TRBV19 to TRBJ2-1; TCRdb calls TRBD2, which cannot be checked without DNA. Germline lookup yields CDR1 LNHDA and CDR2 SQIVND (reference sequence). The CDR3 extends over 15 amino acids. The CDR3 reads CASSIEGGRDNEQFF.

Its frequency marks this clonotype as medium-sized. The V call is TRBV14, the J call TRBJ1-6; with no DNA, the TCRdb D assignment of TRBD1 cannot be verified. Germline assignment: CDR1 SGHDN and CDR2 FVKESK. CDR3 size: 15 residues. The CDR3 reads CASSQDRTEDSPLHF.

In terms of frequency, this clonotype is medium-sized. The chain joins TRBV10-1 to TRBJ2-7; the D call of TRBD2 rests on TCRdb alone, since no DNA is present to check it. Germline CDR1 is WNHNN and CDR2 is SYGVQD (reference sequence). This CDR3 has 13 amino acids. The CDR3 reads CASWTSGSSEQYF.

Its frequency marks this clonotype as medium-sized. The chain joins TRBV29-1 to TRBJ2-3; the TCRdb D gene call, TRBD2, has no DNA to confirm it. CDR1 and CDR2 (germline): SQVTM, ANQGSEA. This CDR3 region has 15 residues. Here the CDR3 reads CSVEPSGRGSYTQYF.

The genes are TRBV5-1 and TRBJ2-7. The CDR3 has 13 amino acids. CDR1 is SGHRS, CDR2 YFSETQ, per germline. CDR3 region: CASSLWTPYEQYF.

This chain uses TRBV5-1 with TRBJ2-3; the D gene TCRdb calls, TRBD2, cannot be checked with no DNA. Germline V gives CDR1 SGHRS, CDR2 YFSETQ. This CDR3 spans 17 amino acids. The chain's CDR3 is CASSPVSQGGWTDTQYF.

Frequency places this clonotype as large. This CDR3 reads CASSQGVSYEQYF. The chain carries TRBV3-1 and TRBJ2-7. The CDR3 length is 13 residues. The germline V gene has CDR1 LGHDT and CDR2 YNNKEL (reference sequence).

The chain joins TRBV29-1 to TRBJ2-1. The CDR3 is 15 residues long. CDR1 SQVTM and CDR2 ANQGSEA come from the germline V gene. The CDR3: CSAGRVDSSYNEQFF.